This TCR beta chain was captured by sequencing in a study of metastatic and nonmetastatic thyroid tumors. Thyroid surgery was performed in patients who had received no treatment beforehand. Germline V lookup: CDR1 DFQATT, CDR2 SNEGSKA (reference sequence). This CDR3 has 14 amino acids. A remark on this clone: At one end, the junction sequence differs from germline, possibly due to a read error.

TCRdb re-called the PCR reads with MiXCR. The sample yields some 24,000 clones, 21% seen once. Material: blood. The rearrangement uses TRBV20-1 and TRBJ2-7; TRBD2 matches at 10 bases. This receptor was taken from a male donor with papillary thyroid cancer or a benign thyroid nodule (not recorded which). Some clones in this sample may be carry-over from other donors' samples. The CDR3 DNA reads TGTAGTGCTAGAGGTATTGGGACTAGCGACGAGCAGTACTTC. Translating gives CSARGIGTSDEQYF.